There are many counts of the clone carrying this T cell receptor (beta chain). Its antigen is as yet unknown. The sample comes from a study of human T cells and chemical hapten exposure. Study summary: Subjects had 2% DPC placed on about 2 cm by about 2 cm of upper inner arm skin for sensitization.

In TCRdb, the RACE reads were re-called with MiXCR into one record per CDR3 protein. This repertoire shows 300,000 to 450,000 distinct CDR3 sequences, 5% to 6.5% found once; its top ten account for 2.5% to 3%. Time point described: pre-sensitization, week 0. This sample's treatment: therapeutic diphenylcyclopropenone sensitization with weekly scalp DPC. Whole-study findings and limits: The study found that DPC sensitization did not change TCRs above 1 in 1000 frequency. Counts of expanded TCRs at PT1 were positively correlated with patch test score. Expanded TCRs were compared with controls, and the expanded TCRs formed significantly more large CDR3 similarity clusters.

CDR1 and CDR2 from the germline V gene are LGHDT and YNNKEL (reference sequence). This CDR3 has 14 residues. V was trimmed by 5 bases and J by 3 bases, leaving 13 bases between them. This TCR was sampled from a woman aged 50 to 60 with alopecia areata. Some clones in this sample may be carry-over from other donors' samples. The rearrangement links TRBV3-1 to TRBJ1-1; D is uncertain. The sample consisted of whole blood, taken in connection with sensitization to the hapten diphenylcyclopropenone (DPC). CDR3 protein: CASSTRGGDTEAFF. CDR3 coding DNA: TGTGCCAGCAGCACCCGAGGCGGAGACACTGAAGCTTTCTTT.